These T cell receptor beta chains were read from a single sample in a study of blood T cell repertoires in COVID-19. The data were produced by immunoSEQ multiplex PCR, yet TCRdb's version contains in-frame clones alone and is incomplete. The table has about 120,000 clones, about 89% seen once. The sample comprised peripheral blood. These receptors all stem from a woman in her seventies with COVID-19, enrolled during active disease. Each CDR3 is given with its conserved first and last residue.

CASSLQEGVYGYTF TRBV28
CATGQGRGYEQYF TRBV2
CASSLDGGANQETQYF TRBV13
CASSPGGAESEKLFF TRBV6-5
CASSPRGGGTDTQYF TRBV28
CASSPPPGEKLFF TRBV7-9
CASSPGQGRAGANVLTF TRBV18
CASSLEGAQAGNTIYF TRBV5-1
CASSLYGTGELFF TRBV7-3
CASSLGGQTVGETQYF TRBV7-2
CASSQTGELRTEAFF TRBV4-2
CASSEGLMIDEQFF TRBV5-1
CASSATPQTLSGNTIYF TRBV2
CASSYRGGSGTDTQYF TRBV7-2
CASSPGTDGYTF TRBV5-1
CASSGSGYNEQFF TRBV10-1
CASSPGTGSGNTIYF TRBV7-7
CASSLYRDSSNQPQHF TRBV27
CASSLDRGQREKLFF TRBV5-4
CASSLASAMEGSPLHF TRBV5-1
CASSLSSSYEQYF TRBV5-1
CASSAQTGRNEQFF TRBV9
CAISESGGQAYEQYF TRBV10-3
CASSEALGLDYGYTF TRBV6-1
CATSDLTGDYEQYF TRBV24-1
CASSSLRGWEQYF TRBV19
CASSFAQGTGNTIYF TRBV7-9
CASSPGGQEQFF TRBV7-2
CASSVAGKVNEQYF TRBV9
CASSQRLGQYFEAFF TRBV6-5
CASSLQGVNQPQHF TRBV6-5
CASSLEGRRQPQHF TRBV28
CASSTGSYNEQFF TRBV2
CASSEMGLGNQPQHF TRBV6-1
CSASLRAEGDTIYF TRBV20-1
CAWSAGTSGGLQETQYF TRBV30
CASSLTGIHNSPLHF TRBV28
CASSSSQGRIETQYF TRBV28
CASAQRVGTEAFF TRBV5-1
CASSFGGLGYGYTF TRBV7-2
CASGLVLTGGGTEAFF TRBV12-5
CASSVGILTDTQYF TRBV9
CASSEALRVRLLNTEAFF TRBV6-1
CASRTSVNYEQYF TRBV2
CAISERQGAGNTIYF TRBV10-3
CASSLGDTKETQYF TRBV7-9
CASSGGGGYSNQPQHF TRBV6-1
CAISDRSGASYNEQFF TRBV10-3
CASSVGSGGSEDKNIQYF TRBV2
CAIRSGGAESNEQFF TRBV10-3
CARTTPGQGGMNTEAFF TRBV14
CASSLVARGGETQYF TRBV7-2
CASSALTGWETQYF TRBV7-9